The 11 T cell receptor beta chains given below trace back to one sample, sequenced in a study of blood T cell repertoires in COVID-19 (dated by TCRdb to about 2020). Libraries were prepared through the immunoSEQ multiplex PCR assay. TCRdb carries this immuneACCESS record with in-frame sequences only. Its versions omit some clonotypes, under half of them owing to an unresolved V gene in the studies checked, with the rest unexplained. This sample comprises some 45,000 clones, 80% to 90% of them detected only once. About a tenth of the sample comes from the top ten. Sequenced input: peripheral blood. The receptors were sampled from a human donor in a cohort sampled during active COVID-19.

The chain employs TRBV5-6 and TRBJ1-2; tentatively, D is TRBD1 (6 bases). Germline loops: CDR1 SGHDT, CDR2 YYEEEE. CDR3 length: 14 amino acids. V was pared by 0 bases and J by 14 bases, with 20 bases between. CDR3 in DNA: TGTGCCAGCAGCTTGGGGACAGACATTTTTGGTGATACCTTC. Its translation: CASSLGTDIFGDTF.

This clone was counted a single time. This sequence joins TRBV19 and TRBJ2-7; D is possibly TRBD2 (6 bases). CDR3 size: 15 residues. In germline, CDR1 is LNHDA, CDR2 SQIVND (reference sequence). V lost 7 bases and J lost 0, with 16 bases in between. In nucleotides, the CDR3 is TGTGCCAGTACCGGGGGACTGCTAACCTCCTACGAGCAGTACTTC. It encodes CASTGGLLTSYEQYF.

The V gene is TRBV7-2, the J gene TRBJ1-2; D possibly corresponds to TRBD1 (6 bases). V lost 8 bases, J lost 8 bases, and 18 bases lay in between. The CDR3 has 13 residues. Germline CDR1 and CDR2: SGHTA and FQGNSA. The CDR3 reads CASGGARASGYTF. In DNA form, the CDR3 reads TGTGCCAGCGGGGGGGCGCGGGCGTCAGGCTACACCTTC.

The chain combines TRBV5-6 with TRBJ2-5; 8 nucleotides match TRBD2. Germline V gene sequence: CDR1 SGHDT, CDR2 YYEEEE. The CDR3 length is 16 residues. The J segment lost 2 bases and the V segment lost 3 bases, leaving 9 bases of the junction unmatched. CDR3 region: CASSSGSGGRQETQYF. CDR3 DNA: TGTGCCAGCAGCTCGGGCTCGGGGGGGAGGCAAGAGACCCAGTACTTC.

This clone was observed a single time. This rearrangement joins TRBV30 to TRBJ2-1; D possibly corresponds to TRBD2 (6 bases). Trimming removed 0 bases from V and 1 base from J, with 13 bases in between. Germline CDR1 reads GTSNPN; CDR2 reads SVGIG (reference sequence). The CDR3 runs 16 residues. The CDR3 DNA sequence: TGTGCCTGGAGTGTAAAGGGACTCCAGTCCTACAATGAGCAGTTCTTC. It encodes CAWSVKGLQSYNEQFF.

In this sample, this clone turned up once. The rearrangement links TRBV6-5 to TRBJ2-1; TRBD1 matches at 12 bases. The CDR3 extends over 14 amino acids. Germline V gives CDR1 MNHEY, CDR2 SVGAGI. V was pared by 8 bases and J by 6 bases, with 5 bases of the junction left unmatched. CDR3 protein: CASGRDRGRNEQFF. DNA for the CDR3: TGTGCCAGCGGCCGGGACAGGGGGCGCAATGAGCAGTTCTTC.

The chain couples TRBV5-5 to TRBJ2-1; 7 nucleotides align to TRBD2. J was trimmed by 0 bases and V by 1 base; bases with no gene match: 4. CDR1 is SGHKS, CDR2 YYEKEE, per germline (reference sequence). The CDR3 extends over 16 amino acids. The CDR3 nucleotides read TGTGCCAGCAGCTTGACTAGCGCCAGCTCCTACAATGAGCAGTTCTTC. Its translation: CASSLTSASSYNEQFF.

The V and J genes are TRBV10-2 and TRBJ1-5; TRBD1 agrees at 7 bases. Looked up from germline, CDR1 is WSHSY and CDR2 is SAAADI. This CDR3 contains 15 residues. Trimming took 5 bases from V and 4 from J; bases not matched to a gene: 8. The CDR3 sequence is CASSSGTVFNQPQHF. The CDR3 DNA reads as TGCGCCAGCAGTTCCGGGACAGTTTTTAATCAGCCCCAGCATTTT.

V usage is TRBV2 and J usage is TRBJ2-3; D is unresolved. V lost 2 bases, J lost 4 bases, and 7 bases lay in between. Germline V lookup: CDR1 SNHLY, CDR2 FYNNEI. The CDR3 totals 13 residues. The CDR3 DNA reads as TGTGCCAGCAGTGAATCACGGGCAGATACGCAGTATTTT. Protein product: CASSESRADTQYF. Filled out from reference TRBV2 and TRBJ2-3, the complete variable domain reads EPEVTQTPSHQVTQMGQEVILRCVPISNHLYFYWYRQILGQKVEFLVSFYNNEISEKSEIFDDQFSVERPDGSNFTLKIRSTKLEDSAMYFCASSESRADTQYFGPGTRLTVL.

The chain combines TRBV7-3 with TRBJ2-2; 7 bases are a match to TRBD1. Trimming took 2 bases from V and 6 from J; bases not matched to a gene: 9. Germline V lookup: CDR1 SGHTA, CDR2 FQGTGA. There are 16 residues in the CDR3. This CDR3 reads CASSLVGGGIAGELFF. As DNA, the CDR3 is TGTGCCAGCAGCTTAGTAGGGGGCGGAATCGCCGGGGAGCTGTTTTTT.

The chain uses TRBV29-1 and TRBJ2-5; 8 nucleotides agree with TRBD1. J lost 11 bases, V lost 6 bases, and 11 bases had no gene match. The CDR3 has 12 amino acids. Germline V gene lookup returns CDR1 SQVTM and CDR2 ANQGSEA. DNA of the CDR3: TGCAGCGTGACAGGGGATAGACTGGAGCAGTACTTC. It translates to CSVTGDRLEQYF.